This T cell receptor beta chain was observed in a study of shared clonotypes between healthy human individuals. General study findings and limits: Across subsets, estimated richness was generally greater for naive than for memory populations.

In the case of this clone: Its cognate antigen is unknown.

TCRdb's table, derived via immunoSEQ multiplex PCR, lists solely in-frame clones and lacks some. Seen here are approximately 2,300,000 clones, under 95% observed once, and the top ten hold approximately 0.41%. The CDR3 contains 14 residues. Germline loops: CDR1 SNHLY, CDR2 FYNNEI. The V and J ends lost 7 bases and 2 bases respectively, with 12 bases between them. The sequence was collected from a man between 18 and 29 years old in good health. Some clones in this sample may be carry-over from other donors' samples. The source material was naive CD4+ T cells from PBMCs. Indicated subset: CD45RA+ positively selected. The V gene is TRBV2, the J gene TRBJ2-1; D remains ambiguous. Written as DNA, the CDR3 is TGTGCCAGCATCCGAACCTTTGCCTACAATGAGCAGTTCTTC. This codes for CASIRTFAYNEQFF.